This T cell receptor (beta chain) was sequenced for a study of cytomegalovirus exposure and HLA in healthy donors. The table came from immunoSEQ multiplex PCR; TCRdb's copy has only in-frame clones and leaves some out. The sample shows over 200,000 clones, 85% to 90% of them seen only once. As regards this clone: Its antigen is as yet unknown.

General observations from the study: Despite most TCR sequences being rare, some public TCRs occurred in many donors.

This TCR derives from a woman between 18 and 29 years old in good health and CMV-seronegative. Sequencing was done on a sample of PBMCs.

The CDR3 spells CASSVRFDNYGYTF. The CDR3 coding sequence is TGTGCCAGCAGCGTCCGGTTTGATAACTATGGCTACACCTTC. This chain connects TRBV9 to TRBJ1-2; no clear D gene. Germline CDR1 and CDR2: SGDLS and YYNGEE. There are 14 residues in the CDR3. Trimming took off 2 bases at V and 1 base at J, with 9 bases between the two ends.